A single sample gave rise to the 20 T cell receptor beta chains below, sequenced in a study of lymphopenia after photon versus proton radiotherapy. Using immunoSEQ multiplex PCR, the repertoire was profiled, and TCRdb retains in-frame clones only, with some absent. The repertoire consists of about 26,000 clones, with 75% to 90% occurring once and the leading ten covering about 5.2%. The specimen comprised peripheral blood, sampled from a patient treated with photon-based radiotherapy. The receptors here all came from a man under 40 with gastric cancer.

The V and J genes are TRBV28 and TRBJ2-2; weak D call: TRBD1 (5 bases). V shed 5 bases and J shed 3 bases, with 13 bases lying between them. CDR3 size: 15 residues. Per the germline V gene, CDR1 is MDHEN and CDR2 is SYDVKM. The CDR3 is CASSTRRQYTGELFF. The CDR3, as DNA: TGTGCCAGCAGTACCAGAAGACAGTACACCGGGGAGCTGTTTTTT.

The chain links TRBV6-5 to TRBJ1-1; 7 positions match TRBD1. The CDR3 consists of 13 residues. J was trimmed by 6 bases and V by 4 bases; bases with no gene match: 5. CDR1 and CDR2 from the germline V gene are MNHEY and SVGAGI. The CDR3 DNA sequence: TGTGCCAGCAGTTTGACAGGGTGGGCTGAAGCTTTCTTT. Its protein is CASSLTGWAEAFF.

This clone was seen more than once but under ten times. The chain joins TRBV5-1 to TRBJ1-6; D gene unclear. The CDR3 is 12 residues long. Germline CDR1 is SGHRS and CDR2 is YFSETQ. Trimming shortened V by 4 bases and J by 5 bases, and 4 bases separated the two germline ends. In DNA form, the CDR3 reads TGCGCCAGCAGCCCCGATAATTCACCCCTCCACTTT. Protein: CASSPDNSPLHF.

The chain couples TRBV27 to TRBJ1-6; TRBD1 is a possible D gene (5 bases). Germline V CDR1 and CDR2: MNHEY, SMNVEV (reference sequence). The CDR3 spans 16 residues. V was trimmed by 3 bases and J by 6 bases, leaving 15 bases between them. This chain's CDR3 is CASSLLRTTLNSPLHF. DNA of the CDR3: TGTGCCAGCAGTTTGCTAAGGACAACTCTTAATTCACCCCTCCACTTT.

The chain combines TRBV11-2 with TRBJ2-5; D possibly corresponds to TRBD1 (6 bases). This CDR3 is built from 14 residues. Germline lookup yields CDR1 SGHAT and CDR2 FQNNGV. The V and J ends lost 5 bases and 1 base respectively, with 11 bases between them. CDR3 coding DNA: TGTGCCAGCAGCCCAGGACAGAGCCAAGAGACCCAGTACTTC. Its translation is CASSPGQSQETQYF.

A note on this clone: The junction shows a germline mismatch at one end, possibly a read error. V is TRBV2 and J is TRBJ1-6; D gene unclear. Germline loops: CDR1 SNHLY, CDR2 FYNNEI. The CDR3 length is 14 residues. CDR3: CASSEDLPNSPLHF. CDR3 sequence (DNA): TGTGCCAGCAGCGAAGACCTTCCTAATTCACCCCTCCACTTT.

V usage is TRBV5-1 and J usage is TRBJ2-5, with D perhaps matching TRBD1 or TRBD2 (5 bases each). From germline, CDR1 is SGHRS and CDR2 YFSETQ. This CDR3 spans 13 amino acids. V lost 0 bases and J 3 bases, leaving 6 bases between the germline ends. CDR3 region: CASSLGGEETQYF. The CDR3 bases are TGCGCCAGCAGCTTGGGAGGGGAAGAGACCCAGTACTTC.

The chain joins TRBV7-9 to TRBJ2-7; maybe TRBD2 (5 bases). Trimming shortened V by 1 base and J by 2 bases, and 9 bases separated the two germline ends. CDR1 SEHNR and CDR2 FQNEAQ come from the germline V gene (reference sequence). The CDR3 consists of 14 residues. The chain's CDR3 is CASSLVEGAYEQYF. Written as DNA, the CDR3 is TGTGCCAGCAGCTTAGTTGAGGGAGCCTACGAGCAGTACTTC.

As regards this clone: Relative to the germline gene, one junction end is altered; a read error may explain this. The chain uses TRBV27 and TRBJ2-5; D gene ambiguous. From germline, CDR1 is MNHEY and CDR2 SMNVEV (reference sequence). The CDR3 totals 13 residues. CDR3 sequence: CASSLNWDAPFNF. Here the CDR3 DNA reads TGTGCCAGCAGTTTAAACTGGGATGCCCCCTTTAACTTC.

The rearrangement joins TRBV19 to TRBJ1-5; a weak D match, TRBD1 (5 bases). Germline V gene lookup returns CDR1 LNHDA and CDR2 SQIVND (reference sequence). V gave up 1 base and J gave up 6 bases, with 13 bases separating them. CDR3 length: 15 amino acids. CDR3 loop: CASSIGGLPGQPQHF. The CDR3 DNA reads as TGTGCCAGTAGTATAGGGGGCCTCCCGGGTCAGCCCCAGCATTTT.

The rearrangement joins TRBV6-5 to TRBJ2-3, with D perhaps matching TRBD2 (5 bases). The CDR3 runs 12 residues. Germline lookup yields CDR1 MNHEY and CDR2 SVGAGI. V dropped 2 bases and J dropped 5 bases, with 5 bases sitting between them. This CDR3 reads CASSYAGDTQYF. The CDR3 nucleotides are TGTGCCAGCAGTTACGCGGGAGATACGCAGTATTTT.

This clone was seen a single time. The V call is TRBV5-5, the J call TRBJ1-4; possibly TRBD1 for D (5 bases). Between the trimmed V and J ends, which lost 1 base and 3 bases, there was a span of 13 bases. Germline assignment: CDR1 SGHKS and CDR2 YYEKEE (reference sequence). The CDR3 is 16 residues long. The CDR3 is CASSLTTGAPNEKLFF. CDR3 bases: TGTGCCAGCAGCTTGACTACAGGCGCTCCTAATGAAAAACTGTTTTTT. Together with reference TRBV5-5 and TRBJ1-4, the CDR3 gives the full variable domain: DAGVTQSPTHLIKTRGQQVTLRCSPISGHKSVSWYQQVLGQGPQFIFQYYEKEERGRGNFPDRFSARQFPNYSSELNVNALLLGDSALYLCASSLTTGAPNEKLFFGSGTQLSVL.

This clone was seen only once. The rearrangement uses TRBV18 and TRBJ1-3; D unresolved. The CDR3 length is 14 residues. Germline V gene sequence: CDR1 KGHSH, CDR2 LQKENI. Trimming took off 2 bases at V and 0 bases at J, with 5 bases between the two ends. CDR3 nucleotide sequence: TGTGCCAGCTCACCAGCAGACTCTGGAAACACCATATATTTT. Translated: CASSPADSGNTIYF.

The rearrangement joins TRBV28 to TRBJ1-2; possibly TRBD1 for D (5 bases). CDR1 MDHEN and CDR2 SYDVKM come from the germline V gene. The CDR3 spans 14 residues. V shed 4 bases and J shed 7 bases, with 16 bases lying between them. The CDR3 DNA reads TGTGCCAGCAGTTCACCGGGACGGGGCCGTGGCTACACCTTC. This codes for CASSSPGRGRGYTF.

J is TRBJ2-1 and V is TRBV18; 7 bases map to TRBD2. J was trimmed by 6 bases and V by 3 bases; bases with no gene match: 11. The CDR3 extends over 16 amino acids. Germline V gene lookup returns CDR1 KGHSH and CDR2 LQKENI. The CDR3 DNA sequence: TGTGCCAGCTCACCCGGCAATCTAGCGGCCCGCAATGAGCAGTTCTTC. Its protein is CASSPGNLAARNEQFF.

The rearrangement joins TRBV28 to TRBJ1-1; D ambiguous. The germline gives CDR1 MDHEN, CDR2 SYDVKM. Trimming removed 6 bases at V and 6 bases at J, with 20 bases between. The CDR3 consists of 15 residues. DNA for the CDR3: TGTGCCAGCAGCCCGGCGAGCGCGGGGTACGCTGAAGCTTTCTTT. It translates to CASSPASAGYAEAFF.

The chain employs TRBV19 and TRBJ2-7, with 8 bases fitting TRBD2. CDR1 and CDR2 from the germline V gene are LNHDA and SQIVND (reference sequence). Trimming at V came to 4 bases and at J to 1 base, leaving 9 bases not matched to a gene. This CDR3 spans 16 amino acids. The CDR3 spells CASSKKGGGISYEQYF. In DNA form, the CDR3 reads TGTGCCAGTAGTAAAAAAGGCGGGGGGATATCCTACGAGCAGTACTTC.

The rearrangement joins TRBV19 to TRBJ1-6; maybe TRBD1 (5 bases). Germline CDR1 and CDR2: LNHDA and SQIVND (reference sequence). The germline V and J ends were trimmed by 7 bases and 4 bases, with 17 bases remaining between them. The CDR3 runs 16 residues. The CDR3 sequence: CASTHGGTEYNSPLHF. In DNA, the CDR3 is TGTGCCAGTACCCACGGCGGGACTGAGTATAATTCACCCCTCCACTTT.

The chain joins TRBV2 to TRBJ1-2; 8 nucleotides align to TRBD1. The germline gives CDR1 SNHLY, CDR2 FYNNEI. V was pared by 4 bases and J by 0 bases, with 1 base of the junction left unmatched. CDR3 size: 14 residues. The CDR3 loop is CASSAGQANYGYTF. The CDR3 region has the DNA TGTGCCAGCAGTGCGGGACAGGCTAACTATGGCTACACCTTC.

CDR3 DNA: TGTGCCAGCAGCAAACTGGATTACCGGGGCTACACCTTC. This sequence encodes CASSKLDYRGYTF. The rearrangement links TRBV21-1 to TRBJ1-2. TRBV21-1 is classified as a pseudogene. The length of the CDR3 is 13 residues.